This T cell receptor (beta chain) was recorded in a study of T cell responses to AZD1222 COVID-19 vaccine. General study points: Donors were largely white British and mainly female; clonal diversity was possibly underestimated. No day 14 peak samples; only post-peak repertoires were characterized.

In regard to this clone: Its antigen is not identified.

Using immunoSEQ multiplex PCR, the repertoire was profiled, and TCRdb retains in-frame clones only, with some absent. Of roughly 130,000 clones listed, about 90% are singletons. The CDR3 is 14 residues long. The V gene's germline CDR1 is ENHRY and CDR2 SYGVKD. The germline V and J ends were trimmed by 6 bases and 5 bases, with 16 bases remaining between them. The J gene is TRBJ1-1, the V gene TRBV10-3; tentatively, D is TRBD1 (5 bases). This TCR came from an adult in good health. The sample here was peripheral blood, taken on day 0 of AZD1222 vaccination. CDR3 DNA sequence: TGTGCCATCAGGGGGGACGGGAGTGGGACTGAAGCTTTCTTT. Protein product: CAIRGDGSGTEAFF.